This TCR beta chain was documented in a study of T cells expressing NK-cell markers. For the study at large: TCR beta repertoires came from sorted CD3+CD56+NKG2C+, CD3+CD56+NKG2C- and CD3+CD56-NKG2C+ T cells.

As for this clonotype: As yet, its antigen is unknown.

After re-calling the 5' RACE reads, TCRdb lists one entry per CDR3 protein, DNA absent. The sample features around 550,000 distinct CDR3 sequences, with around 4% in its top ten. This CDR3 region has 15 residues. Germline values: CDR1 DFQATT, CDR2 SNEGSKA (reference sequence). Regarding the study as a whole: These clonotypes additionally ranked first within the CD3+CD56-NKG2C+ fraction of a handful of donors.

J is TRBJ1-5 and V is TRBV20-1; TCRdb proposes TRBD1, but this gene call is untestable without DNA. Sequenced: blood T cells: a sorted CD56 or NKG2C T cell subset, CD4+ or CD8+ T cells, or bulk PBMC T cells (not recorded which). The origin of this receptor is a man between 18 and 29 years old in good health. This chain's CDR3 is CSVARDSRSNQPQHF.